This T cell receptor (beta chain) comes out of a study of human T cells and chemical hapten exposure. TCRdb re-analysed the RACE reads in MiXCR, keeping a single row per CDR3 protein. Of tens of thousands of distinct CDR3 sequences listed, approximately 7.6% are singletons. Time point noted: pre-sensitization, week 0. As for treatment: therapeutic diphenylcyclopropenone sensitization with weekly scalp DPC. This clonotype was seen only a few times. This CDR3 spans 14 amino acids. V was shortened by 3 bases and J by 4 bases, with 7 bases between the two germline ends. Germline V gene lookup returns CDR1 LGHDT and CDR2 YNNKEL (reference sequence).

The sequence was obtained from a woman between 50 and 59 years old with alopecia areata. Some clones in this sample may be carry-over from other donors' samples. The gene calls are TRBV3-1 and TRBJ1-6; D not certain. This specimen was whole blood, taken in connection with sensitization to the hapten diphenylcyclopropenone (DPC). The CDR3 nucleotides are TGTGCCAGCAGCCAGTCGGATTATAATTCACCCCTCCACTTT. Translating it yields CASSQSDYNSPLHF.